This TCR beta chain appears in the sequencing data of a study of cytotoxic CD8 clonotypes in ibrutinib-treated CLL. Overall study context: Partial responders around 25, complete 2; roughly 12 progressed and around 15 stayed in remission by median approximately 5.5 years. Study-level points and caveats: Treatment left the uncommon public clonotypes either contracted or stable in frequency.

The CDR3 runs to 15 residues. The germline V gene encodes CDR1 SNHLY and CDR2 FYNNEI. The J segment lost 2 bases and the V segment lost 4 bases, leaving 5 bases of the junction unmatched. As regards this clone: Its antigen remains unknown.

The intended depth for sequencing was 1 in 200,000 to 1 in 1 million T cells. Some clones are missing from TCRdb's copy, which holds only in-frame ones; the method was immunoSEQ multiplex PCR. The table has roughly 11,000 clones, 81% seen once; the top ten hold about 22%. This TCR was recovered from a human donor with chronic lymphocytic leukemia. The starting material was PBMCs, obtained at disease progression, from a patient treated with ibrutinib. The V gene is TRBV2, the J gene TRBJ2-1; 7 positions agree with TRBD1. The CDR3 DNA reads as TGTGCCAGCAGTGGAAGACAGGGAACCTACAATGAGCAGTTCTTC. Translated, it gives CASSGRQGTYNEQFF.